This T cell receptor (beta chain) was captured by sequencing in a study of blood T cell repertoires in COVID-19. Overall study: The United States, Italy and Spain were the sources of the acute and convalescent COVID-19 samples. PBMCs, B-cell-depleted T cells, or T cells provided the cDNA or gDNA that made up the material.

Trimming removed 6 bases from V and 0 bases from J; junction bases left unmatched: 6. Per the germline V gene, CDR1 is MNHEY and CDR2 is SMNVEV (reference sequence). This CDR3 has 15 residues. How the authors handled the data: Reference gene primers were amplified, and this amplification served to estimate nucleated cell counts. The protocol was immunoSEQ multiplex PCR, while the TCRdb copy is restricted to in-frame clones and leaves out a portion. The V and J calls and clone size come from that table; D and trimming were worked out from the DNA. The sample lists fewer than 200,000 clones, approximately 84% occurring once.

The V call is TRBV27, the J call TRBJ2-3, with 7 nucleotides matching TRBD1. Sequencing input: peripheral blood. This receptor was taken from a man aged 35 to 55 who had recovered from COVID-19. The CDR3 here is CASSLRQGSTDTQYF. CDR3 nucleotides: TGTGCCAGCAGCCTCAGACAGGGTAGCACAGATACGCAGTATTTT.